This entry lists 15 T cell receptor beta chains sequenced from one sample in a study of shared clonotypes between healthy human individuals. Cells designated naive CD8 were CD45RO-negative and were positively selected for CCR7, with terminally differentiated effector memory CD45RA+ cells excluded. The assay was immunoSEQ multiplex PCR, and TCRdb's table has in-frame clones only and misses some. The sample has about 1,800,000 clones; less than 95% are singletons. The source material was naive CD8+ T cells sorted from blood. Receptor source: a man between 18 and 29 years old in good health.

The chain couples TRBV10-3 to TRBJ2-6, with D possibly TRBD2 on 5 matching bases. The CDR3 length is 18 residues. The V gene's germline CDR1 is ENHRY and CDR2 SYGVKD. V lost 5 bases and J lost 0, with 17 bases in between. CDR3 DNA: TGTGCCATCAGTACACCTCCGGGATCCTACTCTGGGGCCAACGTCCTGACTTTC. Protein sequence: CAISTPPGSYSGANVLTF.

The genes are TRBV9 and TRBJ2-7; D is ambiguous. V dropped 0 bases and J dropped 2 bases, with 9 bases sitting between them. The germline gives CDR1 SGDLS, CDR2 YYNGEE. The CDR3 runs to 14 residues. DNA for the CDR3: TGTGCCAGCAGCGTAGCGGACGGAACCTACGAGCAGTACTTC. Amino acids: CASSVADGTYEQYF.

The chain recombines TRBV5-6 with TRBJ1-1; the D gene is possibly TRBD1 (5 bases). This CDR3 has 16 amino acids. Trimming removed 3 bases at V and 0 bases at J, with 15 bases between. CDR1 and CDR2 from the germline V gene are SGHDT and YYEEEE. The chain's CDR3 is CASSSEFDSMNTEAFF. The CDR3 region has the DNA TGTGCCAGCAGCTCCGAGTTCGACAGTATGAACACTGAAGCTTTCTTT.

This chain connects TRBV4-1 to TRBJ2-1, with 10 positions matching TRBD1. The CDR3 contains 17 residues. V lost 0 bases to trimming and J lost 4 bases; unmatched junction nucleotides: 6. The germline V gene encodes CDR1 MGHRA and CDR2 YSYEKL. CDR3 nucleotide sequence: TGCGCCAGCAGCCAAGAACCGGGACAGGGGATGTACAATGAGCAGTTCTTC. Protein sequence: CASSQEPGQGMYNEQFF.

The chain carries TRBV11-2 and TRBJ2-4; unclear D gene. The CDR3 spans 19 residues. Germline V gene data show CDR1 as SGHAT and CDR2 as FQNNGV. V lost 4 bases and J lost 0, with 22 bases in between. Written as DNA, the CDR3 is TGTGCCAGCAGCTCGACGGAGACCCCTCAATCCATAGCCAAAAACATTCAGTACTTC. Translation: CASSSTETPQSIAKNIQYF.

The CDR3 sequence is CASSDYESLLAGVSQYF. The CDR3 nucleotides read TGTGCCAGCAGTGATTACGAGTCACTACTAGCGGGAGTTTCGCAGTATTTT. V gene TRBV2 combines with J gene TRBJ2-3; 11 bases align to TRBD2. The CDR3 is 17 amino acids. V lost 3 bases, J lost 10 bases, and 15 bases stayed unmatched. Germline CDR1 is SNHLY and CDR2 is FYNNEI.

About this clone itself: At the DNA level, this CDR3 is encoded by other sequences in the same sample as well. The chain recombines TRBV25-1 with TRBJ2-7, with 7 bases matching TRBD2. J was trimmed by 2 bases and V by 1 base; bases with no gene match: 2. The CDR3 extends over 14 amino acids. Germline-derived CDR1 and CDR2 are MGHDK and SYGVNS. The CDR3 loop is CASSESGGTYEQYF. CDR3 coding DNA: TGTGCCAGCAGTGAATCGGGGGGAACCTACGAGCAGTACTTC.

The chain uses TRBV5-1 and TRBJ1-1; D gene unclear. V dropped 4 bases and J dropped 4 bases, with 14 bases sitting between them. The CDR3 consists of 14 residues. CDR1 is SGHRS and CDR2 is YFSETQ in the germline V gene. CDR3 protein: CASSREGSGTEAFF. The CDR3 DNA reads as TGCGCCAGCAGCCGAGAGGGATCCGGCACTGAAGCTTTCTTT.

This chain connects TRBV4-3 to TRBJ2-5; a possible D gene is TRBD2 (6 bases). CDR3 length equals 15 residues. The germline V gene encodes CDR1 LGHNA and CDR2 YSLEER. Trimming removed 6 bases from V and 0 bases from J, with 14 bases in between. The CDR3 region has the DNA TGCGCCAGCAGTTTATTATTAGCGGACCAAGAGACCCAGTACTTC. Protein: CASSLLLADQETQYF.

Only one count was recorded for this clone. The chain combines TRBV2 with TRBJ1-5, with 7 positions matching TRBD1. Germline CDR1 and CDR2: SNHLY and FYNNEI. CDR3 length: 15 amino acids. With V trimmed by 5 bases and J by 5 bases, 9 bases remained unmatched. In DNA, the CDR3 is TGTGCCAGCAGTACCAACAGGGGCTGGGATCAGCCCCAGCATTTT. As protein: CASSTNRGWDQPQHF.

V and J are TRBV20-1 and TRBJ2-3; tentatively, D is TRBD2 (5 bases). Trimming left V 5 bases short and J 6 bases short, with 9 bases between. This CDR3 comprises 11 residues. Looked up from germline, CDR1 is DFQATT and CDR2 is SNEGSKA (reference sequence). CDR3 DNA sequence: TGCAGTGCTCAGGAGGTGGATACGCAGTATTTT. It translates to CSAQEVDTQYF.

The chain links TRBV14 to TRBJ1-2; TRBD1 matches at 11 bases. CDR3 length: 12 residues. J gave up 4 bases and V 8 bases, and 0 bases lay outside the gene matches. Germline CDR1 reads SGHDN; CDR2 reads FVKESK. The chain's CDR3 is CASGQGAYGYTF. CDR3 bases: TGTGCCAGCGGACAGGGGGCCTATGGCTACACCTTC.

This clone was recorded once. The CDR3 loop is CASSLADGLGTGANVLTF. CDR3 bases: TGTGCCAGCAGCTTAGCAGACGGTTTGGGGACTGGGGCCAACGTCCTGACTTTC. The rearrangement links TRBV11-2 to TRBJ2-6; no firm D call. Germline V CDR1 and CDR2: SGHAT, FQNNGV. Trimming cost V 1 base and J 2 bases, with 15 bases left between them. The CDR3 is made up of 18 amino acids.

This clone appeared once. The chain carries TRBV5-1 and TRBJ1-1; the D gene is possibly TRBD1 (6 bases). Germline V CDR1 and CDR2: SGHRS, YFSETQ. Trimming left V 7 bases short and J 8 bases short, with 15 bases between. This CDR3 contains 12 residues. This CDR3 is CASSRPGAEAFF. The CDR3, as DNA: TGCGCCAGCTCGCGCCCGGGGGCAGAAGCTTTCTTT. The variable domain in full, with the rest retrieved from reference TRBV5-1 and TRBJ1-1, is KAGVTQTPRYLIKTRGQQVTLSCSPISGHRSVSWYQQTPGQGLQFLFEYFSETQRNKGNFPGRFSGRQFSNSRSEMNVSTLELGDSALYLCASSRPGAEAFFGQGTRLTVV.

The chain employs TRBV28 and TRBJ2-6, with a possible D match to TRBD2 (5 bases). The CDR3 loop spans 15 amino acids. V was clipped by 4 bases and J by 4 bases, with 11 bases between them. The germline V gene has CDR1 MDHEN and CDR2 SYDVKM. The CDR3 sequence: CASSSGVLGANVLTF. CDR3 sequence (DNA): TGTGCCAGCAGTTCCGGGGTGCTAGGGGCCAACGTCCTGACTTTC.